This T cell receptor beta chain is drawn from a study of cytomegalovirus exposure and HLA in healthy donors. V was trimmed by 5 bases and J by 5 bases, leaving 12 bases between them. The V gene's germline CDR1 is MNHEY and CDR2 SMNVEV (reference sequence). The CDR3 is 13 residues long. 60 Vbeta and 13 Jbeta primers were used in PCR. The repertoire was sequenced with immunoSEQ multiplex PCR; TCRdb's copy has only in-frame clones and lacks some. The table shows approximately 110,000 clones, with around four fifths occurring only once. The rearrangement joins TRBV27 to TRBJ1-1; D might be TRBD1 (6 bases). The sequenced sample was PBMCs. The clonotype comes from a woman aged 40-49 years in good health and CMV-seropositive. The CDR3: CASSLRGTTEAFF. The CDR3 DNA reads TGTGCCAGCAGTCTCAGGGGAACAACTGAAGCTTTCTTT.